The 16 T cell receptor beta chains below all came from one sample that was sequenced in a study of T cells in women clearing cervical HPV infection. Clones were sequenced by immunoSEQ multiplex PCR, and TCRdb holds only the in-frame ones, with some missing. This sample's clone table lists fewer than 35,000 clones. The sequencing input was blood buffy coat. Receptors originate from a woman between 18 and 70 years old with a cervical HPV16 infection that either progressed to CIN3+ or cleared (not recorded which).

As for this clone: One junction end does not reproduce the germline sequence, and a read error may be involved. Sequencing ends 3 residues short of the CDR3 end; the germline J gene provides the rest. This specimen includes other DNA sequences encoding the same CDR3. The chain couples TRBV30 to TRBJ1-3, with TRBD1 identical over 8 bases. The CDR3 has 16 amino acids. The germline gives CDR1 GTSNPN, CDR2 SVGIG (reference sequence). The chain's CDR3 is CAGDRGLFRMGNTIYF. The part of the CDR3 DNA that was read is TGTGCCGGCGACAGGGGCCTGTTTCGCATGGGAAACACG.

As concerns this clone: The read terminates 3 residues ahead of where the CDR3 ends, so the germline J gene completes it. The chain combines TRBV13 with TRBJ2-3; the match to TRBD1 covers 7 bases. This CDR3 contains 16 residues. Germline V gene data show CDR1 as PRHDT and CDR2 as FYEKMQ (reference sequence). Unmatched junction bases numbered 15, after V lost 7 bases and J lost 5 bases. The CDR3 sequence is CASTLSRTGDEDTQYF. The covered CDR3 bases are TGTGCCAGCACTCTATCCCGGACAGGAGACGAAGATACG.

In regard to this clone: The read terminates 3 residues before the CDR3 end, so the remaining end is supplied by the germline J gene. The rearrangement uses TRBV7-9 and TRBJ1-5; perhaps TRBD1 as D (5 bases). This CDR3 comprises 14 residues. CDR1 is SEHNR and CDR2 is FQNEAQ in the germline V gene (reference sequence). The V end lost 5 bases, the J end lost 0 bases, and 8 bases lay between the germline ends. The CDR3 protein is CASSLDTSNQPQHF. The CDR3 DNA, read in part, is TGTGCCAGCAGCCTGGACACTAGCAATCAGCCC.

Turning to this clone: Coverage ceases 3 residues before the CDR3 finishes, and the germline J gene fills in the end. This rearrangement joins TRBV7-3 to TRBJ2-3, with 11 bases that match TRBD2. Germline CDR1 reads SGHTA; CDR2 reads FQGTGA. The CDR3 is made up of 15 amino acids. The junction had 3 bases not matched to a gene; V was cut back by 4 bases and J by 3 bases. The CDR3 loop reads CASSSTSGETDTQYF. CDR3 DNA (partial): TGTGCCAGCAGCTCGACTAGCGGGGAGACAGATACG. The full variable domain, in which reference TRBV7-3 and TRBJ2-3 provide the parts outside the CDR3, is GAGVSQTPSNKVTEKGKYVELRCDPISGHTALYWYRQSLGQGPEFLIYFQGTGAADDSGLPNDRFFAVRPEGSVSTLKIQRTERGDSAVYLCASSSTSGETDTQYFGPGTRLTVL.

Worth noting for this clone: The read ends 3 residues early relative to the CDR3; the germline J gene fills the gap. V gene TRBV2 combines with J gene TRBJ1-2, with a weak D call TRBD1 (6 bases). Trimming removed 3 bases from V and 4 bases from J, with 18 bases in between. Germline V gene data show CDR1 as SNHLY and CDR2 as FYNNEI. The CDR3 contains 16 residues. The CDR3 DNA, read in part, is TGTGCCAGCAGTGACCTCGGGGGGGCGGTTTCCTATGGC. This encodes CASSDLGGAVSYG. From start to end, the CDR3 is CASSDLGGAVSYGYTF.

As concerns this clone: The observed sequence ends 3 residues before the CDR3 terminus, with the missing tail filled in from the germline J gene. In the same sample, other DNA sequences code for this CDR3. The chain uses TRBV7-3 and TRBJ1-2; D not certain. CDR1 and CDR2 (germline): SGHTA, FQGTGA. This CDR3 has 13 residues. The CDR3 DNA, read in part, is TGTGCCAGCAGTTATGACAATCTCTACGGT. Amino acid sequence: CASSYDNLYG. The entire CDR3 reads CASSYDNLYGYTF.

CDR3 residues: CASTGWGGSYNEQFF. CDR3 DNA (partial): TGTGCCAGTACGGGGTGGGGGGGCTCCTACAATGAG. The chain carries TRBV19 and TRBJ2-1; 7 bases are shared with TRBD2. Read sequence stops 3 residues before the CDR3 end, and the germline J gene provides the missing end. V was pared by 7 bases and J by 0 bases, with 6 bases of the junction left unmatched. The CDR3 covers 15 residues. Germline CDR1 and CDR2: LNHDA and SQIVND (reference sequence). Using reference TRBV19 and TRBJ2-1 for the parts outside the CDR3, the full variable domain is DGGITQSPKYLFRKEGQNVTLSCEQNLNHDAMYWYRQDPGQGLRLIYYSQIVNDFQKGDIAEGYSVSREKKESFPLTVTSAQKNPTAFYLCASTGWGGSYNEQFFGPGTRLTVL.

As concerns this clone: Read sequence stops 3 residues before the CDR3 end, and the germline J gene provides the missing end. The chain joins TRBV2 to TRBJ1-6, with 9 positions matching TRBD1. This CDR3 spans 13 amino acids. Germline V gives CDR1 SNHLY, CDR2 FYNNEI. With V trimmed by 4 bases and J by 8 bases, 0 bases remained unmatched. Incomplete CDR3 DNA: TGTGCCAGCAGTGGGGACAGGGATTCACCC. This sequence encodes CASSGDRDSP. The CDR3, in full, reads CASSGDRDSPLHF.

This CDR3 is CSVPQGAGNNLYNEQFF. The sequenced part of the CDR3 DNA is TGCAGCGTCCCACAGGGGGCGGGAAACAATCTCTACAATGAG. The chain uses TRBV29-1 and TRBJ2-1; 9 bases map to TRBD1. The read halts 3 residues ahead of the CDR3 end, with the missing end drawn from the germline J gene. This CDR3 comprises 17 residues. The V segment lost 6 bases and the J segment 3 bases; nucleotides outside the gene matches: 15. Per germline, CDR1 SQVTM and CDR2 ANQGSEA.

As concerns this clone: The read ends 3 residues early relative to the CDR3; the germline J gene fills the gap. The chain combines TRBV6-2 or TRBV6-3 with TRBJ2-5; TRBD1 agrees at 8 bases. V was clipped by 8 bases and J by 2 bases; unmatched bases: 4. The CDR3 extends over 13 amino acids. The germline gives CDR1 MNHEY, CDR2 SVGEGT. The sequenced part of the CDR3 DNA is TGTGCCAGCGGCGGACAGGGTCAAGAGACC. Translation: CASGGQGQET. The full-length CDR3 reads as CASGGQGQETQYF.

Of note for this clone: The missing CDR3 end, 3 residues past where the read stops, is filled in from the germline J gene. The V and J genes are TRBV4-1 and TRBJ1-2; TRBD1 matches 9 bases. After removal of 0 bases from V and 4 bases from J, the junction contained 3 bases not matched to a gene. The germline CDR1 and CDR2 sequences are MGHRA and YSYEKL. The CDR3 is 15 residues long. CDR3 DNA (partial): TGCGCCAGCAGCCAAGATTCGGGACAGGGCTATGGC. This translates into CASSQDSGQGYG. The full CDR3 protein is CASSQDSGQGYGYTF.

In regard to this clone: The CDR3 is cut off 3 residues early in the read; its end comes from the germline J gene. The chain combines TRBV7-9 with TRBJ2-5, with TRBD1 matching 9 bases. This CDR3 has 13 amino acids. Germline CDR1 and CDR2: SEHNR and FQNEAQ (reference sequence). The J segment lost 4 bases and the V segment lost 4 bases, leaving 1 base of the junction unmatched. The CDR3 loop is CASSSTGGETQYF. CDR3 bases read: TGTGCCAGCAGCTCGACAGGGGGAGAGACC.

To note about this clone: The read comes to an end 3 residues before the CDR3 does, leaving the germline J gene to fill in the end. V usage is TRBV12-3 or TRBV12-4 and J usage is TRBJ2-5; TRBD2 matches at 12 bases. J lost 0 bases, V lost 4 bases, and 6 bases had no gene match. The CDR3 sequence is 17 residues long. CDR3 loop: CASSSAGTSGHQETQYF. Partial CDR3 DNA: TGTGCCAGCAGTTCAGCCGGGACTAGCGGGCACCAAGAGACC.

About this clone itself: The read gets to within 3 residues of the CDR3 end, and the germline J gene fills in the rest. V gene TRBV28 combines with J gene TRBJ2-3, with a weak D call TRBD1 (6 bases). This CDR3 is 16 amino acids long. CDR1 and CDR2 (germline): MDHEN, SYDVKM. The ends were cut back, 2 bases at V and 0 bases at J, with 12 bases in the middle. The part of the CDR3 DNA that was read is TGTGCCAGCAGTTTAGGCCAGGGGCTTAGCACAGATACG. Protein: CASSLGQGLSTDT. The CDR3 reads in full as CASSLGQGLSTDTQYF.

On this clone: The read ends 3 residues shy of where the CDR3 ends; the end is completed using the germline J gene. The genes are TRBV19 and TRBJ2-7; D call uncertain. Trimming cost V 5 bases and J 3 bases, with 17 bases left between them. Germline V gene data show CDR1 as LNHDA and CDR2 as SQIVND (reference sequence). The CDR3 contains 15 residues. The CDR3 reads CASSPLPDSVYEQYF. CDR3 bases read: TGTGCCAGTAGTCCGCTCCCCGACTCAGTCTACGAG.

Regarding this clone: The observed sequence ends 3 residues before the CDR3 terminus, with the missing tail filled in from the germline J gene. The chain is built from TRBV6-4 and TRBJ2-3, with TRBD2 as a possible D gene (6 bases). Trimming cost V 3 bases and J 0 bases, with 7 bases left between them. CDR3 length: 14 residues. CDR1 is MRHNA and CDR2 is SNTAGT in the germline V gene. This CDR3 is CASSEGTSTDTQYF. The covered CDR3 bases are TGTGCCAGCAGTGAGGGGACTAGCACAGATACG.